The 5 T cell receptor beta chains in this list originate from one sample, sequenced in a study of cytomegalovirus exposure and HLA in healthy donors. PCR used 60 Vbeta primers and 13 Jbeta primers. The table came from immunoSEQ multiplex PCR; TCRdb's copy has only in-frame clones and leaves some out. In the table there are about 110,000 clones, 81% of which are singletons. Source material: PBMCs. These TCRs come from a woman aged 25 to 39 in good health and CMV-seronegative.

The rearrangement links TRBV18 to TRBJ2-1, with 10 positions matching TRBD1. This CDR3 spans 13 amino acids. Germline lookup yields CDR1 KGHSH and CDR2 LQKENI. Losses at the gene ends were 7 bases for V and 9 bases for J; bases not matched to a gene: 6. CDR3 residues: CASYKTGGFEQFF. In DNA form, the CDR3 reads TGTGCCAGCTACAAGACAGGGGGCTTTGAGCAGTTCTTC. Complete variable domain (other parts from reference TRBV18 and TRBJ2-1): NAGVMQNPRHLVRRRGQEARLRCSPMKGHSHVYWYRQLPEEGLKFMVYLQKENIIDESGMPKERFSAEFPKEGPSILRIQQVVRGDSAAYFCASYKTGGFEQFFGPGTRLTVL.

The chain couples TRBV6-6 to TRBJ1-1; possibly TRBD1 for D (6 bases). V was cut by 2 bases and J by 11 bases, with 15 bases left in between. CDR1 is MNHNY, CDR2 SVGAGI, per germline (reference sequence). This CDR3 has 13 amino acids. The CDR3 is CASSYMFQGRAFF. For the CDR3, the DNA is TGTGCCAGCAGTTACATGTTCCAGGGGCGGGCTTTCTTT.

This clone occurred a few times. The chain uses TRBV11-2 and TRBJ2-5; no definite D call. The tail of the sequence fits TRBJ2-7 better, so the J call may be wrong. The CDR3 extends over 17 amino acids. The germline CDR1 and CDR2 sequences are SGHAT and FQNNGV. This CDR3 is CASSLILDRIGSYEQYF. The CDR3 DNA reads as TGTGCCAGCAGCTTAATCCTAGACCGAATCGGGTCCTACGAGCAGTACTTC.

As regards this clone: The junction and the germline gene differ at one end; a read error may be behind it. The chain couples TRBV7-7 to TRBJ2-1; 12 bases match TRBD1. Germline CDR1 is SSHAT and CDR2 is FNYEAQ (reference sequence). The CDR3 covers 19 residues. CDR3 in DNA: TGTGCTAGCAGCGCCAGGGACAGGGGGCTAGCGGGGCTATACAATGAGCAGTTCTTC. Translated, it gives CASSARDRGLAGLYNEQFF.

The V call is TRBV29-1, the J call TRBJ1-1; TRBD1 matches 9 bases. V gave up 5 bases and J gave up 5 bases; unmatched junction bases: 9. Germline-derived CDR1 and CDR2 are SQVTM and ANQGSEA. The CDR3 totals 14 residues. The CDR3 loop reads CSVRSGTGQTEAFF. CDR3 coding DNA: TGCAGCGTTCGATCCGGGACAGGGCAGACTGAAGCTTTCTTT.